Listed here is a single TCR beta chain. The antigen is undetermined. The data are from a study of OX40 agonist ivuxolimab in advanced cancers. Background on the study: Ivuxolimab, which is an agonistic anti-OX40 (CD134) antibody, was administered to the patients. Mean age around 60 years, range roughly 20 to 85; 82.7% male. Study observations and caveats: Relative to CD4+ cells, CD8+ T cells on average had more expanded clones. No determination was made of the antigen specificity of the expanded peripheral T cells.

TCRdb's table, derived via immunoSEQ multiplex PCR, lists solely in-frame clones and lacks some. Found here are roughly 81,000 clones, roughly 85% of them singletons; the top ten hold less than 6.5%. Germline V gene lookup returns CDR1 LGHNA and CDR2 YSLEER. This CDR3 region has 17 residues. With 0 bases removed from V and 4 bases from J, the gap between germline ends came to 18 bases. Sequences were derived from CD4+ or CD8+ T cells sorted from blood, sampled in a trial of the OX40 agonist ivuxolimab. The chain recombines TRBV4-3 with TRBJ1-1; D gene uncertain. This clonotype was obtained from an adult with an advanced solid tumor such as melanoma, head and neck, liver or kidney cancer. The CDR3 nucleotides are TGCGCCAGCAGCCAAGAATACTGGGGTGGTGCGGCCACTGAAGCTTTCTTT. It codes for CASSQEYWGGAATEAFF.